This TCR beta chain was identified in a study of blood T cell repertoires in COVID-19. Study-wide background: Whether acute or convalescent, the COVID-19 samples came from the United States, Italy and Spain. PBMCs, B-cell-depleted T cells, or T cells provided the cDNA or gDNA that made up the material.

How the authors handled the data: Estimation of nucleated cell counts was performed using reference gene primer amplification. Sequenced by immunoSEQ multiplex PCR; TCRdb stores in-frame clones only, minus some. The V and J calls and clone size come from that table; D and trimming were worked out from the DNA. The sample lists some 64,000 clones, approximately 88% seen once, with roughly 3.9% in the top ten. Germline trimming cut 1 base from V and 2 bases from J; bases unmatched to any gene: 8. This CDR3 spans 17 amino acids. Germline loops: CDR1 LGHDT, CDR2 YNNKEL (reference sequence). The sample comprised peripheral blood. The receptor was derived from a man in his forties or fifties with active COVID-19. The chain recombines TRBV3-1 (or the pseudogene TRBV3-2) with TRBJ1-5; 7 bases are a match to TRBD1. DNA of the CDR3: TGTGCCAGCAGCCAAGTCGGACAGGTCGGGGGCAATCAGCCCCAGCATTTT. Protein product: CASSQVGQVGGNQPQHF.